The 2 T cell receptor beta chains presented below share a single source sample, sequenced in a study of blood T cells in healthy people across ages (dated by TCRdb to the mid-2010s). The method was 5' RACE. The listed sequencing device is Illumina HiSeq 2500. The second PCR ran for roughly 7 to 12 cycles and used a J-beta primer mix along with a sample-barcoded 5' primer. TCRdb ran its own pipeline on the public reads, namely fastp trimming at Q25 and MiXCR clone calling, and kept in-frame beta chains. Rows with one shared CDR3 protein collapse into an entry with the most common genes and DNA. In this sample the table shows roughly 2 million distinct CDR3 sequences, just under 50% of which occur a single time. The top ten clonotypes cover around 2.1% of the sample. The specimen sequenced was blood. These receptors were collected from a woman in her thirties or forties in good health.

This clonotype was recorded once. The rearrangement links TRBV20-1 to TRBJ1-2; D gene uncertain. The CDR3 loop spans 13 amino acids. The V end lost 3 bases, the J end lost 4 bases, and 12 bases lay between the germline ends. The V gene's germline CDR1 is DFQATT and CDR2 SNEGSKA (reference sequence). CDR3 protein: CSASGPRAYGYTF. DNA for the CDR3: TGCAGTGCTAGTGGACCGCGGGCCTATGGCTACACCTTC.

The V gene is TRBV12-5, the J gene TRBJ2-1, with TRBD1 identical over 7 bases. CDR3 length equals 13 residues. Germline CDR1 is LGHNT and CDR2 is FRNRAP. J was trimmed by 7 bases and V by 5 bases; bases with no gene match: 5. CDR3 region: CASGKPQGNEQFF. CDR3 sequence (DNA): TGTGCTAGTGGTAAACCACAGGGGAATGAGCAGTTCTTC.